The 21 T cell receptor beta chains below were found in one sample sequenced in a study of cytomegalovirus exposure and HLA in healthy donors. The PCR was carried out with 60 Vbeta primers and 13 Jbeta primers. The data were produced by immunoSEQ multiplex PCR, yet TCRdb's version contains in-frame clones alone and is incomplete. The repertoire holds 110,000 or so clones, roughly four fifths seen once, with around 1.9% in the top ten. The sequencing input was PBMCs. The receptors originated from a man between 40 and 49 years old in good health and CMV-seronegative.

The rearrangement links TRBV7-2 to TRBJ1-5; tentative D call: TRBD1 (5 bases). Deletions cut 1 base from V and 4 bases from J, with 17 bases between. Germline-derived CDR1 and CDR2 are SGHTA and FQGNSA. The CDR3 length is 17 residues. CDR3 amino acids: CASSLVSGGVSNQPQHF. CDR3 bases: TGTGCCAGCAGCTTAGTGTCCGGGGGGGTGAGTAATCAGCCCCAGCATTTT.

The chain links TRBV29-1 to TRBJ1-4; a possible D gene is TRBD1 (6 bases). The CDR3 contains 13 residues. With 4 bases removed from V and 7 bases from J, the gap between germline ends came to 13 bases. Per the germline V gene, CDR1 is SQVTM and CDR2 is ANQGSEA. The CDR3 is CSVGGQGFEKLFF. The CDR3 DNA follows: TGCAGCGTTGGGGGGCAGGGTTTTGAAAAACTGTTTTTT.

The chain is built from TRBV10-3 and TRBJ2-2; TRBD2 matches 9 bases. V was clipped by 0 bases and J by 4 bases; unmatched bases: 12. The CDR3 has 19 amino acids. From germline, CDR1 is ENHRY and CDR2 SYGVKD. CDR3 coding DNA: TGTGCCATCAGTGAGTCGGGGGTTCGGCTAGCGGGGCCCACCGGGGAGCTGTTTTTT. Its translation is CAISESGVRLAGPTGELFF.

The CDR3 is CATRQGSGGGGQETQYF. In DNA form, the CDR3 reads TGTGCCACCCGACAGGGTAGCGGGGGGGGAGGGCAAGAGACCCAGTACTTC. The V gene is TRBV10-3, the J gene TRBJ2-5; TRBD2 matches 11 bases. CDR3 length: 17 amino acids. V shed 10 bases and J 2 bases; nucleotides not matched to a gene: 15. The germline V gene has CDR1 ENHRY and CDR2 SYGVKD.

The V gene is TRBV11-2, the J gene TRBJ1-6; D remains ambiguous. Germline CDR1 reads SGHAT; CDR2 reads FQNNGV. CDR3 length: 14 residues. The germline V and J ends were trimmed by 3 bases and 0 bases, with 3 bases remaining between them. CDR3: CASSFRSYNSPLHF. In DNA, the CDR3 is TGTGCCAGCAGCTTCCGCTCCTATAATTCACCCCTCCACTTT. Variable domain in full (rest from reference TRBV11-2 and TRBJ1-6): EAGVAQSPRYKIIEKRQSVAFWCNPISGHATLYWYQQILGQGPKLLIQFQNNGVVDDSQLPKDRFSAERLKGVDSTLKIQPAKLEDSAVYLCASSFRSYNSPLHFGNGTRLTVT.

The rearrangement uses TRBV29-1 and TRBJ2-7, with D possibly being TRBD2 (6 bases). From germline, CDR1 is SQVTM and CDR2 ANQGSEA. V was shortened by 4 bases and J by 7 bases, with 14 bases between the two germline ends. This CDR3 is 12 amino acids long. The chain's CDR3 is CSVVWRAGEQYF. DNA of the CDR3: TGCAGCGTTGTGTGGCGGGCGGGGGAGCAGTACTTC.

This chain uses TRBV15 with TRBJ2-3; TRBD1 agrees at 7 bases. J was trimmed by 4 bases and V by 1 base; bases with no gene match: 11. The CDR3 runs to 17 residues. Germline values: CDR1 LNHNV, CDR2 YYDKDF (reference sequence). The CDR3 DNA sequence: TGTGCCACCAGCAGAGGAATAGACAGGGCCGGCGCAGATACGCAGTATTTT. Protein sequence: CATSRGIDRAGADTQYF.

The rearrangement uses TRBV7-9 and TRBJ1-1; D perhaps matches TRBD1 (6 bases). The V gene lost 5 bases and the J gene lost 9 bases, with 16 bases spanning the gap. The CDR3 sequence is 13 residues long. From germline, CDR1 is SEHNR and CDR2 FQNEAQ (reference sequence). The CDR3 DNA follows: TGTGCCAGCAGCCAAAACACAGGGATGAAAGCTTTCTTT. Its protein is CASSQNTGMKAFF.

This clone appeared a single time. This chain's CDR3 is CAWSAFGQGNTEAFF. CDR3 DNA sequence: TGTGCCTGGAGTGCGTTTGGGCAGGGGAACACTGAAGCTTTCTTT. The chain couples TRBV30 to TRBJ1-1, with a tentative D call TRBD1 (5 bases). Trimming removed 1 base at V and 1 base at J, with 13 bases between. The CDR3 has 15 residues. Germline CDR1 is GTSNPN and CDR2 is SVGIG (reference sequence).

In DNA form, the CDR3 reads TGTGCCAGCAGACGACAGGTATCTGGAAACACCATATATTTT. This translates into CASRRQVSGNTIYF. The chain joins TRBV6-5 to TRBJ1-3; TRBD1 might be the D (6 bases). This CDR3 has 14 residues. Trimming shortened V by 6 bases and J by 1 base, and 10 bases separated the two germline ends. The germline V gene encodes CDR1 MNHEY and CDR2 SVGAGI.

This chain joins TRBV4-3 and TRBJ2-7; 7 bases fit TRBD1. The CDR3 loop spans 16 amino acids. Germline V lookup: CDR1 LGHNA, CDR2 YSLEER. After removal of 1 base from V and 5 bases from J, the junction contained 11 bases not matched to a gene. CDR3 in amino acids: CASSQGDRDRGNEQYF. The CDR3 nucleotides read TGCGCCAGCAGCCAAGGAGACAGGGACCGTGGCAACGAGCAGTACTTC.

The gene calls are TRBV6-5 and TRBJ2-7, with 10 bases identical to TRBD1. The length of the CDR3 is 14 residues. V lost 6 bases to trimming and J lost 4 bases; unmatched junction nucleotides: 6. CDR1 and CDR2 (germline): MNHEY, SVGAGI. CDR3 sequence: CASRDRGVSYEQYF. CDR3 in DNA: TGTGCCAGCAGGGACAGGGGGGTATCATACGAGCAGTACTTC.

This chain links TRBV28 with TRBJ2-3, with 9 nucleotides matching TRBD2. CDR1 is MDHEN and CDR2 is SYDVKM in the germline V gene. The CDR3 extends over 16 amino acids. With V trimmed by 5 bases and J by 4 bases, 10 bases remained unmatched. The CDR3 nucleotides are TGTGCCAGCAGTGCCCCTCGCGGACTAGCGTCAGATACGCAGTATTTT. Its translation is CASSAPRGLASDTQYF.

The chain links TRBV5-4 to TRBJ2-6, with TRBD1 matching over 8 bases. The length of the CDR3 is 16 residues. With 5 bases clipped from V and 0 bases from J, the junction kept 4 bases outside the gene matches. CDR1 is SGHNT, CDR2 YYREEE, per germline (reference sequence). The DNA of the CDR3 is TGTGCCAGCAGGGGACAGGAGGACTCTGGGGCCAACGTCCTGACTTTC. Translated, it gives CASRGQEDSGANVLTF.

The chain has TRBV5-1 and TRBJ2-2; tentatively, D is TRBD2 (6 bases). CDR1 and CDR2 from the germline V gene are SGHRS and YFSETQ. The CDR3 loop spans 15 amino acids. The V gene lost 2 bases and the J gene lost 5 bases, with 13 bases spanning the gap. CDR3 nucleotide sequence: TGCGCCAGCAGCTTCACTAGCCGTCGAACCGGGGAGCTGTTTTTT. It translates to CASSFTSRRTGELFF.

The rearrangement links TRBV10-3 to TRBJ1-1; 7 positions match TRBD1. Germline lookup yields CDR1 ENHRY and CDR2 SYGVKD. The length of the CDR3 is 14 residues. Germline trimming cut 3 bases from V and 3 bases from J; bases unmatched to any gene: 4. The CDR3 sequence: CAISDRGTDTEAFF. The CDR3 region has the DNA TGTGCCATCAGTGACAGGGGGACGGACACTGAAGCTTTCTTT.

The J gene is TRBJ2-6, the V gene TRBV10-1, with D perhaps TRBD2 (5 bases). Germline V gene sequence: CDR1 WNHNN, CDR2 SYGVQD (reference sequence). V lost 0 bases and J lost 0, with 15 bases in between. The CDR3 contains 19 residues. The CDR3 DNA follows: TGCGCCAGCAGTGAGTCTAGGGCAGTCGGGAACTCTGGGGCCAACGTCCTGACTTTC. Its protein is CASSESRAVGNSGANVLTF.

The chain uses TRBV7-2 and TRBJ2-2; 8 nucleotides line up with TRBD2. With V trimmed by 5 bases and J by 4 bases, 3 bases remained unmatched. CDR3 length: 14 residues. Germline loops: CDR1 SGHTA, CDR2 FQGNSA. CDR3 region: CASSHGGATGELFF. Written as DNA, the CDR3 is TGTGCCAGCAGCCACGGGGGGGCCACCGGGGAGCTGTTTTTT.

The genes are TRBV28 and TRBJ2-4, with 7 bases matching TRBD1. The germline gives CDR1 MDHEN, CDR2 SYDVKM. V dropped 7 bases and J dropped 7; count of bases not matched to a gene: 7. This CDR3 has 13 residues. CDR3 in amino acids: CASNPDRANIQYF. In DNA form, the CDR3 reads TGTGCCAGCAACCCAGACAGGGCCAACATTCAGTACTTC.

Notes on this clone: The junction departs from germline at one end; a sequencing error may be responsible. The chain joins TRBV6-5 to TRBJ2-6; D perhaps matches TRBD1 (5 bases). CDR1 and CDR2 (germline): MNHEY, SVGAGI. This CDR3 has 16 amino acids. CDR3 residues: CASSYVGTSGANGLTF. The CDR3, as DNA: TGTGCCAGCAGTTACGTTGGCACCTCTGGGGCCAACGGCCTGACTTTC.

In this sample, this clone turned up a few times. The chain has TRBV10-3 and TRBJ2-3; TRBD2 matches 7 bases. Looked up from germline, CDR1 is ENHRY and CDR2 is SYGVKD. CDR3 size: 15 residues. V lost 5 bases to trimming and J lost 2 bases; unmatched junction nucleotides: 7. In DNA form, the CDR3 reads TGTGCCATCAGTAAAGAAGCGGGACCCACAGATACGCAGTATTTT. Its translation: CAISKEAGPTDTQYF.